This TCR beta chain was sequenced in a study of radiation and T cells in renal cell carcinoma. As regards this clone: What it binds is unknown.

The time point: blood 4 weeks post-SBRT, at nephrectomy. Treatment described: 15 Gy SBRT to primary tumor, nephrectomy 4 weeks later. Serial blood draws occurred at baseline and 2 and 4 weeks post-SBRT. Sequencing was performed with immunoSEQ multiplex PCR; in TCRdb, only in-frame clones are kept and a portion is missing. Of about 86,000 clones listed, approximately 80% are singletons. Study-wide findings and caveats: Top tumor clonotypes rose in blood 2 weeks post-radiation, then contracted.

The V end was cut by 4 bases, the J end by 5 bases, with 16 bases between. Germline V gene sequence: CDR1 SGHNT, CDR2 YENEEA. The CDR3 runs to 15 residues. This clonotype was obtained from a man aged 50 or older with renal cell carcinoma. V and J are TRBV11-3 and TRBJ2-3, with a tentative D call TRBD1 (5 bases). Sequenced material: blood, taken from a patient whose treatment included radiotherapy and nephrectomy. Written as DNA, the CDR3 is TGTGCCAGCAGCTCAGGGCCAGGTCCCCAAGATACGCAGTATTTT. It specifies CASSSGPGPQDTQYF.